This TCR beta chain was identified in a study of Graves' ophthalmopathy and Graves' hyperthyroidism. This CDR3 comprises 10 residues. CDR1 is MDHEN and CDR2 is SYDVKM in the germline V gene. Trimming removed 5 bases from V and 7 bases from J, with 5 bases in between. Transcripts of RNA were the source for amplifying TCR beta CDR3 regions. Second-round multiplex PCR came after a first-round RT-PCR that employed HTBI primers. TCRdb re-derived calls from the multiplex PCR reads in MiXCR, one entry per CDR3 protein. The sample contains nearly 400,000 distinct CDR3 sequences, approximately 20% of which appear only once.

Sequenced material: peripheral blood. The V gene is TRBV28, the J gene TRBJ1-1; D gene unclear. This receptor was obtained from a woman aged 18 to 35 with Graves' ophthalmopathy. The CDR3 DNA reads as TGTGCCAGCAGTACCTATGAAGCTTTCTTT. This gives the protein CASSTYEAFF.